The entry that follows covers one T cell receptor beta chain sequence. Sequenced by immunoSEQ multiplex PCR; TCRdb stores in-frame clones only, minus some. The top ten clones hold more than 1% of a sample with roughly 250,000 clones, approximately 90% of them seen once. This record comes from a study of blood T cell repertoires in COVID-19. Trimming removed 3 bases from V and 0 bases from J, with 12 bases in between. Germline assignment: CDR1 MNHNS and CDR2 SASEGT. CDR3 length: 15 residues. Material for sequencing was PBMCs or T cells enriched from blood (not recorded which). This clonotype was sampled from a human donor in a cohort exposed to, infected with or recovered from COVID-19 (not recorded which). The donor label of this sample is uncertain. The rearrangement uses TRBV6-1 and TRBJ2-7; possibly TRBD2 for D (5 bases). CDR3 region: CASSEADYSSYEQYF. The CDR3 DNA is TGTGCCAGCAGTGAGGCAGACTATAGCTCCTACGAGCAGTACTTC.